The rows below give T cell receptor beta chains drawn from one sample of a study of T cell responses to AZD1222 COVID-19 vaccine. Profiling relied on immunoSEQ multiplex PCR, and the TCRdb table lists in-frame clones only, not all of them. The table has more than 150,000 clones, roughly nine tenths seen once. This material consisted of peripheral blood, taken 28 days after the second AZD1222 dose. The receptors shown here come from an adult who received the AZD1222 COVID-19 vaccine. Both conserved end residues are part of each CDR3. Each record gives: clone size, V gene, D gene, J gene, CDR3 protein, CDR3 DNA. D genes are given only for firm matches. Size values are once, few and many counts, or a class for expanded clones, and some rows have none.

>.|TRBV27|.|TRBJ2-7
CASRQGNEQYF
TGTGCCAGCAGGCAGGGTAACGAGCAGTACTTC
>.|TRBV7-9|.|TRBJ2-1
CASSLALQNQFF
TGTGCCAGCAGCTTAGCCCTGCAAAATCAGTTCTTC
>.|TRBV15|TRBD1|TRBJ1-4
CATSRVRTGGEEKLFF
TGTGCCACCAGCAGAGTGAGGACAGGGGGCGAAGAAAAACTGTTTTTT
>.|TRBV9|.|TRBJ1-1
CASSPRASPTEAFF
TGTGCCAGCAGCCCCCGGGCCAGCCCCACTGAAGCTTTCTTT
>.|TRBV7-9|.|TRBJ1-2
CASSLGKRRAMAHGYTF
TGTGCCAGCAGCTTGGGGAAAAGGAGGGCGATGGCCCATGGCTACACCTTC
>.|TRBV6-4|TRBD2|TRBJ2-1
CASSDSGEGHEQFF
TGTGCCAGCAGTGACTCGGGGGAGGGCCATGAGCAGTTCTTC
>.|TRBV4-3|.|TRBJ1-1
CASSQGGRGTEAFF
TGCGCCAGCAGCCAAGGAGGGAGGGGAACTGAAGCTTTCTTT
>.|TRBV18|TRBD1|TRBJ1-1
CASSGTGSTEAFF
TGTGCCAGCTCAGGGACAGGGTCCACTGAAGCTTTCTTT
>.|TRBV6-5|.|TRBJ2-7
CASSYRQGIYEQYF
TGTGCCAGCAGTTATCGCCAGGGGATCTACGAGCAGTACTTC
>.|TRBV30|.|TRBJ1-1
CAWSVGGEAFF
TGTGCCTGGAGTGTCGGAGGGGAAGCTTTCTTT
>.|TRBV30|.|TRBJ2-1
CAWAGTEYNEQFF
TGTGCCTGGGCGGGGACGGAATACAATGAGCAGTTCTTC
>.|TRBV15|.|TRBJ1-2
CATKAEGPLGPNYGYTF
TGTGCCACCAAAGCCGAAGGGCCTTTAGGACCTAACTATGGCTACACCTTC
>.|TRBV7-2|.|TRBJ1-5
CASSLAAHGPQHF
TGTGCCAGCAGCTTAGCGGCCCACGGGCCCCAGCATTTT
>.|TRBV6-2/TRBV6-3|.|TRBJ2-7
CASSYSGMGYEQYF
TGTGCCAGCAGTTACTCAGGGATGGGGTACGAGCAGTACTTC
>.|TRBV7-3|TRBD2|TRBJ2-3
CASSLTPGSGGTDTQYF
TGTGCCAGCAGCTTAACCCCCGGGAGCGGGGGCACAGATACGCAGTATTTT
>.|TRBV12-3/TRBV12-4|.|TRBJ1-1
CASSFGGNTEAFF
TGTGCCAGCAGTTTCGGGGGGAACACTGAAGCTTTCTTT
>.|TRBV27|.|TRBJ1-2
CASSRQTNYGYTF
TGTGCCAGCAGTCGACAGACTAACTATGGCTACACCTTC
>.|TRBV2|.|TRBJ1-1
CASRREGTEAFF
TGTGCCAGCAGACGCGAAGGCACTGAAGCTTTCTTT
>.|TRBV5-1|TRBD1|TRBJ1-1
CASSLAGQGANTEAFF
TGCGCCAGCAGCTTGGCGGGACAGGGGGCGAACACTGAAGCTTTCTTT
>.|TRBV19|TRBD1|TRBJ2-2
CASRQDRGRIGELFF
TGTGCCAGTAGGCAGGACAGGGGGCGCATCGGGGAGCTGTTTTTT
>.|TRBV30|TRBD1|TRBJ2-7
CAWRGGWSENEQYF
TGTGCCTGGAGAGGGGGCTGGTCTGAGAACGAGCAGTACTTC
>.|TRBV19|.|TRBJ1-5
CASSSRGGSQPQHF
TGTGCCAGTAGTTCCCGGGGAGGGAGTCAGCCCCAGCATTTT
>.|TRBV9|.|TRBJ1-2
CASSAEGLNYGYTF
TGTGCCAGCAGCGCTGAGGGGCTTAACTATGGCTACACCTTC
>.|TRBV28|.|TRBJ2-6
CASRKRGSGANVLTF
TGTGCCAGCAGGAAACGGGGCTCTGGGGCCAACGTCCTGACTTTC
>.|TRBV6-4|TRBD1|TRBJ1-6
CASSEGTGDDSPLHF
TGTGCCAGCAGTGAGGGGACAGGGGATGATTCACCCCTCCACTTT
>.|TRBV4-2|TRBD1|TRBJ1-1
CASSTQGAGNTEAFF
TGTGCCAGCAGCACACAGGGGGCGGGGAACACTGAAGCTTTCTTT
>.|TRBV7-8|TRBD1|TRBJ1-1
CASSRQGYTEAFF
TGTGCCAGCAGCAGACAGGGGTACACTGAAGCTTTCTTT
>.|TRBV28|.|TRBJ2-1
CASSFTGSPDIGPFF
TGTGCCAGCAGTTTTACCGGGAGCCCAGACATTGGACCCTTCTTC
>.|TRBV6-1|.|TRBJ1-5
CASSESRGSQPQHF
TGTGCCAGCAGTGAATCGAGGGGATCTCAGCCCCAGCATTTT
>few|TRBV5-6|TRBD1|TRBJ1-1
CASSLALGDRGPSAFF
TGTGCCAGCAGCTTGGCCTTGGGGGACAGGGGCCCTTCGGCTTTCTTT
>.|TRBV28|TRBD2|TRBJ2-3
CASSLGVGLAGGWSTDTQYF
TGTGCCAGCAGTTTGGGAGTGGGACTAGCGGGAGGGTGGAGCACAGATACGCAGTATTTT
>.|TRBV2|.|TRBJ1-1
CASRIGQTNTEAFF
TGTGCCAGCAGGATCGGACAGACAAACACTGAAGCTTTCTTT
>.|TRBV20-1|.|TRBJ1-1
CSASTGWDTEAFF
TGCAGTGCTAGTACAGGGTGGGACACTGAAGCTTTCTTT
>.|TRBV7-7|.|TRBJ2-2
CASSPGGRGLGTGELFF
TGTGCTAGCAGCCCCGGGGGGAGGGGGCTAGGCACCGGGGAGCTGTTTTTT
>.|TRBV4-1|TRBD2|TRBJ2-3
CASSQAVLAGGPDTQYF
TGCGCCAGCAGCCAAGCGGTCCTAGCGGGGGGTCCAGATACGCAGTATTTT
>.|TRBV19|TRBD2|TRBJ2-5
CASSITSGGLAGETQYF
TGTGCCAGTAGTATTACTAGCGGGGGGTTAGCAGGGGAGACCCAGTACTTC
>.|TRBV9|.|TRBJ2-1
CASSSREGASYNEQFF
TGTGCCAGCAGCTCACGGGAGGGGGCCTCCTACAATGAGCAGTTCTTC